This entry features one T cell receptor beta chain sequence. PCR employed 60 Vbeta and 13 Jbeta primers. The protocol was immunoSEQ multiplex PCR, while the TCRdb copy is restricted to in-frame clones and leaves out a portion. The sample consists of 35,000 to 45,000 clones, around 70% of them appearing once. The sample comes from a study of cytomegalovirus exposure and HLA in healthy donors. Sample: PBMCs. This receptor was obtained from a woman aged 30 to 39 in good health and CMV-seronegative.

DNA of the CDR3: TGTGCCAGCAGGGGACAGGGAACCACTGAAGCTTTCTTT. This encodes CASRGQGTTEAFF. This chain joins TRBV6-6 and TRBJ1-1; the match to TRBD1 covers 9 bases. The germline V gene encodes CDR1 MNHNY and CDR2 SVGAGI (reference sequence). V was clipped by 6 bases and J by 4 bases; unmatched bases: 3. The CDR3 consists of 13 residues.